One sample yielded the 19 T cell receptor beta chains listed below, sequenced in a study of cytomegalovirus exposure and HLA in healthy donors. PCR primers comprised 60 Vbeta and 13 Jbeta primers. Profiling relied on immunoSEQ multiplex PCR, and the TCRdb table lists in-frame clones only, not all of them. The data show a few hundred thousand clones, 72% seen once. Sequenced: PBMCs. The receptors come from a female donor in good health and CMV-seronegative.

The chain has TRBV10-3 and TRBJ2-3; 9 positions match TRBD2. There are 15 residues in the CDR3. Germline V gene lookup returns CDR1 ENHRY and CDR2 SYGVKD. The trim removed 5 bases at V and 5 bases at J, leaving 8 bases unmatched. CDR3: CAISPREGQGDTQYF. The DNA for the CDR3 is TGTGCCATCAGTCCGCGGGAGGGTCAAGGAGATACGCAGTATTTT.

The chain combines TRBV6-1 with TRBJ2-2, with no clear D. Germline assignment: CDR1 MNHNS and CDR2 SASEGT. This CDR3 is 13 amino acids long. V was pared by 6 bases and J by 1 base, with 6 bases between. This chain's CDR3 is CASRSGNTGELFF. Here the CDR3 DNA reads TGTGCCAGCAGGTCAGGGAACACCGGGGAGCTGTTTTTT.

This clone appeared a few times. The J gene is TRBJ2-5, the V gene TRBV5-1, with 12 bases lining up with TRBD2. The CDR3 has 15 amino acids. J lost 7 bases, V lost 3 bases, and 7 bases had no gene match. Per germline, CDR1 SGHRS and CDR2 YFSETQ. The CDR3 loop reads CASSSGTSGPWTQYF. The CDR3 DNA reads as TGCGCCAGCAGCTCCGGGACTAGCGGGCCCTGGACCCAGTACTTC.

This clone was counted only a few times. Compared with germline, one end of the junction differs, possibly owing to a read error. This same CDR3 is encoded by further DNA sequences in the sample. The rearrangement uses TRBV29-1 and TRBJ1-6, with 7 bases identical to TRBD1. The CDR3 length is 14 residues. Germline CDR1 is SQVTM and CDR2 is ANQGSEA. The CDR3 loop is CSVLTGTYNSPLHF. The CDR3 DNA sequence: TGCAGCGTTCTGACAGGGACCTATAATTCCCCCCTCCACTTT.

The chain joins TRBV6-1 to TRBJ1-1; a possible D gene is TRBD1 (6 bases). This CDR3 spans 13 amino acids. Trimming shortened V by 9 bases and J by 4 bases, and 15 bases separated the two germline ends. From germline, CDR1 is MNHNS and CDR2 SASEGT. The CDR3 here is CASLILGATEAFF. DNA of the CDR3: TGTGCCAGTTTAATCCTGGGGGCCACTGAAGCTTTCTTT.

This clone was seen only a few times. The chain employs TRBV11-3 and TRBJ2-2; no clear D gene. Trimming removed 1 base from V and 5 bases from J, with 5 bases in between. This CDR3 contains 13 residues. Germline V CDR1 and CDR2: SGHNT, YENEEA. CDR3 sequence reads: CASSLVRTGELFF. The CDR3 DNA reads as TGTGCCAGCAGCTTAGTGCGGACCGGGGAGCTGTTTTTT.

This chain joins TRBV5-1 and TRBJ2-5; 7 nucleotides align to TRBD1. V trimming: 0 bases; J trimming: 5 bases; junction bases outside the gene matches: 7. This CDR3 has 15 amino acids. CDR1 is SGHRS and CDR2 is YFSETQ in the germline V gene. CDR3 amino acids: CASSLGDRETETQYF. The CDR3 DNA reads TGCGCCAGCAGCTTGGGAGACAGGGAGACGGAGACCCAGTACTTC.

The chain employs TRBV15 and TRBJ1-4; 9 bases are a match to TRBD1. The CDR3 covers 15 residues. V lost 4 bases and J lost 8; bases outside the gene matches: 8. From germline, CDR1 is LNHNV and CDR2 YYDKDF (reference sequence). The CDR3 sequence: CATSKTRQGEEKLFF. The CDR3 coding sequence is TGTGCCACCAGCAAAACCAGACAGGGGGAGGAAAAACTGTTTTTT. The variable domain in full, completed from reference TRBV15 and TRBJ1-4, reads DAMVIQNPRYQVTQFGKPVTLSCSQTLNHNVMYWYQQKSSQAPKLLFHYYDKDFNNEADTPDNFQSRRPNTSFCFLDIRSPGLGDTAMYLCATSKTRQGEEKLFFGSGTQLSVL.

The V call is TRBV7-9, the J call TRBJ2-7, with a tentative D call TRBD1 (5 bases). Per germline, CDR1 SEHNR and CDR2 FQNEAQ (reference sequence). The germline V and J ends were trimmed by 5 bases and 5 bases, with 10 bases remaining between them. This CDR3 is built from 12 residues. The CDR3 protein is CASSIDRHEQYF. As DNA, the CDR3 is TGTGCCAGCAGCATCGACAGACACGAGCAGTACTTC.

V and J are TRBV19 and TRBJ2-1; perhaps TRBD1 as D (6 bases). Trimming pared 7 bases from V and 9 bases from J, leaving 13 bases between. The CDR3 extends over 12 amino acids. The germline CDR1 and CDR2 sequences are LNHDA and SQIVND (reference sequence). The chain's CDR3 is CASTRDNSEQFF. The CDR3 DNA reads TGTGCCAGTACCAGGGACAACAGTGAGCAGTTCTTC.

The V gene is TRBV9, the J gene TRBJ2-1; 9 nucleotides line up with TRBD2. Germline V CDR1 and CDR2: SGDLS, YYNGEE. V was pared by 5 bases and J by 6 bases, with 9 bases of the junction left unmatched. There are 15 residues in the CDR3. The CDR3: CASSVSGSWSNEQFF. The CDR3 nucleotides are TGTGCCAGCAGTGTTAGCGGGAGTTGGAGCAATGAGCAGTTCTTC.

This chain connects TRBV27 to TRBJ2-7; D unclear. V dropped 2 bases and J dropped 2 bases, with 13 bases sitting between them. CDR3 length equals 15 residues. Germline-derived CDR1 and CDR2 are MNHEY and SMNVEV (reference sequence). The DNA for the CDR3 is TGTGCCAGCAGTTTAATGACTTCACGCACCTACGAGCAGTACTTC. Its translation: CASSLMTSRTYEQYF.

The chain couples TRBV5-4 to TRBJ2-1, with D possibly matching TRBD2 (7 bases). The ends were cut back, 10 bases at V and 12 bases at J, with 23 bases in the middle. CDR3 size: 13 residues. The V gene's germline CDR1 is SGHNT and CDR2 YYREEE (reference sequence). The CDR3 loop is CAGGSAGHDGQFF. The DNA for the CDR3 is TGTGCCGGGGGGTCAGCGGGACACGATGGGCAGTTCTTC.

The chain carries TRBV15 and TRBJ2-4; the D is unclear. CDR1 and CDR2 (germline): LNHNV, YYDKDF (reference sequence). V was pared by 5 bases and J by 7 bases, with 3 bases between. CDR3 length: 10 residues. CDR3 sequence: CATSGNIQYF. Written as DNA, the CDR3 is TGTGCCACCAGCGGCAACATTCAGTACTTC. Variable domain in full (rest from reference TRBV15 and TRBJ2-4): DAMVIQNPRYQVTQFGKPVTLSCSQTLNHNVMYWYQQKSSQAPKLLFHYYDKDFNNEADTPDNFQSRRPNTSFCFLDIRSPGLGDTAMYLCATSGNIQYFGAGTRLSVL.

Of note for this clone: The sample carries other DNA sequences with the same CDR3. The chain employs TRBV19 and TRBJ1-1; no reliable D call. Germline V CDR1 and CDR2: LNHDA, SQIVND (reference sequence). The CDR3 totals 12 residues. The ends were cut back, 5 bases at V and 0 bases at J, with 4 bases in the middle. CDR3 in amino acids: CASSPLNTEAFF. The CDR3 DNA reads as TGTGCCAGTAGTCCCTTGAACACTGAAGCTTTCTTT. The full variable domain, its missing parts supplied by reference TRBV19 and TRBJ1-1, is DGGITQSPKYLFRKEGQNVTLSCEQNLNHDAMYWYRQDPGQGLRLIYYSQIVNDFQKGDIAEGYSVSREKKESFPLTVTSAQKNPTAFYLCASSPLNTEAFFGQGTRLTVV.

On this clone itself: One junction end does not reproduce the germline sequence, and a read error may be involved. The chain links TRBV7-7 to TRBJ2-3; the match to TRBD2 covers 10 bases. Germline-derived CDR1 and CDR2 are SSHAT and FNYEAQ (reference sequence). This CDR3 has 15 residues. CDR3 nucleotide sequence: TGTGCTAGCAGCGGGACTAGCGCGAGCACAGATACGCAGTATTTT. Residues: CASSGTSASTDTQYF. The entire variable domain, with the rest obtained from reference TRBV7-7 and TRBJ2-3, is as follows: GAGVSQSPRYKVTKRGQDVTLRCDPISSHATLYWYQQALGQGPEFLTYFNYEAQPDKSGLPSDRFSAERPEGSISTLTIQRTEQRDSAMYRCASSGTSASTDTQYFGPGTRLTVL.

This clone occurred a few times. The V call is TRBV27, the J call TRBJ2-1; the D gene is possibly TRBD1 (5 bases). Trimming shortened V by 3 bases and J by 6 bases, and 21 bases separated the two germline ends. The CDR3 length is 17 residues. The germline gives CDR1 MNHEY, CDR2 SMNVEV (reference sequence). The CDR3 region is CASSFQGPLTMVNEQFF. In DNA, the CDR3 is TGTGCCAGCAGTTTCCAGGGCCCCTTGACGATGGTCAATGAGCAGTTCTTC.

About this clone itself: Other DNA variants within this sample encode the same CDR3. In nucleotides, the CDR3 is TGTGCCAGCTCACCGGGACAGGGCTATGAAAAACTGTTTTTT. Residues: CASSPGQGYEKLFF. The chain carries TRBV18 and TRBJ1-4, with TRBD1 matching 9 bases. This CDR3 contains 14 residues. Germline lookup yields CDR1 KGHSH and CDR2 LQKENI. J was trimmed by 6 bases and V by 3 bases; bases with no gene match: 2.

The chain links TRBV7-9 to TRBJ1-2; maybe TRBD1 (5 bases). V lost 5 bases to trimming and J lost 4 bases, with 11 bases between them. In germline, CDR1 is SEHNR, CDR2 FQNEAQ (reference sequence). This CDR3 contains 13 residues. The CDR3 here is CASSQGLVYGYTF. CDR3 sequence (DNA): TGTGCCAGCAGCCAGGGACTGGTCTATGGCTACACCTTC.